The 26 T cell receptor beta chains listed next were all sequenced from one sample in a study of OX40 agonist ivuxolimab in advanced cancers. Only in-frame clones appear in the TCRdb table, and some are missing; sequencing was by immunoSEQ multiplex PCR. The repertoire holds approximately 69,000 clones, with roughly 90% as singletons. The sequencing used CD4+ or CD8+ T cells sorted from blood, collected in a trial of the OX40 agonist ivuxolimab. The source is an adult with an advanced solid tumor such as melanoma, head and neck, liver or kidney cancer.

The V gene is TRBV2, the J gene TRBJ1-4; 7 bases align to TRBD1. Germline values: CDR1 SNHLY, CDR2 FYNNEI. The CDR3 contains 14 residues. J was trimmed by 6 bases and V by 6 bases; bases with no gene match: 7. In DNA, the CDR3 is TGTGCCAGCAGGATAGACAGGGCTGATGAAAAACTGTTTTTT. Protein product: CASRIDRADEKLFF.

The J gene is TRBJ1-3, the V gene TRBV11-2, with TRBD1 matching over 7 bases. The CDR3 has 15 residues. After removal of 6 bases from V and 2 bases from J, the junction contained 7 bases not matched to a gene. Germline values: CDR1 SGHAT, CDR2 FQNNGV. This CDR3 is CASSLDRRAGNTIYF. CDR3 in DNA: TGTGCCAGCAGTTTGGACAGGCGCGCTGGAAACACCATATATTTT.

The V gene is TRBV30, the J gene TRBJ2-1, with TRBD2 identical over 7 bases. In germline, CDR1 is GTSNPN, CDR2 SVGIG (reference sequence). The junction had 14 bases not matched to a gene; V was cut back by 3 bases and J by 12 bases. The CDR3 contains 14 residues. CDR3 nucleotides: TGTGCCTGGAGCCGCGGGAGTTACGATAGGGGGCAGTTCTTC. As protein: CAWSRGSYDRGQFF. Full variable domain (outside the CDR3, taken from reference TRBV30 and TRBJ2-1): SQTIHQWPATLVQPVGSPLSLECTVEGTSNPNLYWYRQAAGRGLQLLFYSVGIGQISSEVPQNLSASRPQDRQFILSSKKLLLSDSGFYLCAWSRGSYDRGQFFGPGTRLTVL.

The J gene is TRBJ1-2, the V gene TRBV18; D is unclear. The CDR3 sequence is 13 residues long. V was trimmed by 2 bases and J by 6 bases, leaving 10 bases between them. Germline CDR1 KGHSH, CDR2 LQKENI. CDR3 nucleotide sequence: TGTGCCAGCTCACCAAACGGGGAAAATGGCTACACCTTC. It codes for CASSPNGENGYTF.

The chain combines TRBV6-5 with TRBJ2-2; D gene uncertain. The germline V gene encodes CDR1 MNHEY and CDR2 SVGAGI. Trimming removed 2 bases at V and 6 bases at J, with 13 bases between. The CDR3 spans 15 residues. The DNA of the CDR3 is TGTGCCAGCAGTTACGGTGATTCTTACGCCGGGGAGCTGTTTTTT. This codes for CASSYGDSYAGELFF.

The chain combines TRBV7-2 with TRBJ1-4; D ambiguous. V was clipped by 2 bases and J by 8 bases, with 9 bases between them. Germline assignment: CDR1 SGHTA and CDR2 FQGNSA. The length of the CDR3 is 13 residues. The CDR3 here is CASSLRLGEKLFF. In DNA form, the CDR3 reads TGTGCCAGCAGCTTACGACTAGGGGAAAAACTGTTTTTT.

V is TRBV7-9 and J is TRBJ2-5; TRBD2 matches 7 bases. The J call is uncertain, as TRBJ2-7 better fits the DNA end. CDR1 is SEHNR, CDR2 FQNEAQ, per germline (reference sequence). The CDR3 has 13 residues. CDR3 sequence: CASSPGRTYEQYF. The DNA for the CDR3 is TGTGCCAGCAGCCCCGGGAGGACCTACGAGCAGTACTTC.

The table lists this clone with a count of one. The chain couples TRBV11-1 to TRBJ2-1; 10 positions match TRBD2. The length of the CDR3 is 11 residues. Germline V gene lookup returns CDR1 SGHAT and CDR2 FQDESV (reference sequence). V lost 5 bases, J lost 14 bases, and 3 bases stayed unmatched. The CDR3 DNA reads TGTGCCAGCAGCGCCGGGACTAGCGAGTTCTTC. It codes for CASSAGTSEFF. Combining the CDR3 with reference TRBV11-1 and TRBJ2-1 gives the whole variable domain EAEVAQSPRYKITEKSQAVAFWCDPISGHATLYWYRQILGQGPELLVQFQDESVVDDSQLPKDRFSAERLKGVDSTLKIQPAELGDSAMYLCASSAGTSEFFGPGTRLTVL.

The J gene is TRBJ1-4, the V gene TRBV19; no clear D gene. The CDR3 is 14 residues long. The germline V gene encodes CDR1 LNHDA and CDR2 SQIVND (reference sequence). Trimming left V 6 bases short and J 1 base short, with 9 bases between. This chain's CDR3 is CASRRGVTNEKLFF. CDR3 bases: TGTGCCAGTAGAAGAGGAGTAACTAATGAAAAACTGTTTTTT. Supplemented by reference TRBV19 and TRBJ1-4, the full variable domain reads DGGITQSPKYLFRKEGQNVTLSCEQNLNHDAMYWYRQDPGQGLRLIYYSQIVNDFQKGDIAEGYSVSREKKESFPLTVTSAQKNPTAFYLCASRRGVTNEKLFFGSGTQLSVL.

This clone was picked up a small number of times. The chain has TRBV10-3 and TRBJ1-5; TRBD1 is a possible D gene (6 bases). The CDR3 consists of 13 residues. CDR1 ENHRY and CDR2 SYGVKD come from the germline V gene. V shed 5 bases and J shed 3 bases, with 8 bases lying between them. The chain's CDR3 is CAISQGFNQPQHF. In DNA, the CDR3 is TGTGCCATCAGTCAGGGGTTCAATCAGCCCCAGCATTTT.

The chain's CDR3 is CASSQSPTGRTYNSPLHF. CDR3 in DNA: TGCGCCAGCAGCCAAAGCCCGACAGGGAGGACCTATAATTCACCCCTCCACTTT. The V and J genes are TRBV5-1 and TRBJ1-6; TRBD1 agrees at 7 bases. V lost 4 bases to trimming and J lost 2 bases; unmatched junction nucleotides: 12. The CDR3 has 18 amino acids. From germline, CDR1 is SGHRS and CDR2 YFSETQ.

The chain employs TRBV28 and TRBJ2-1; 8 nucleotides align to TRBD2. This CDR3 is built from 17 residues. Germline CDR1 and CDR2: MDHEN and SYDVKM. The V gene end was trimmed by 8 bases and the J gene end by 7 bases; junction bases not matched to a gene: 19. CDR3 nucleotide sequence: TGTGCCAGCTCCGGGACAAAGTCGGGCGGGAGGCGGAATGAGCAGTTCTTC. This sequence encodes CASSGTKSGGRRNEQFF.

J is TRBJ1-5 and V is TRBV5-8; D may be TRBD1 (5 bases). Germline V gives CDR1 SGHTS, CDR2 YDEGEE. There are 15 residues in the CDR3. Trimming left V 4 bases short and J 3 bases short, with 14 bases between. This chain's CDR3 is CASSLEGRSNQPQHF. DNA for the CDR3: TGTGCCAGCAGCCTCGAGGGGAGATCCAATCAGCCCCAGCATTTT.

The chain carries TRBV9 and TRBJ2-3, with D perhaps being TRBD1 or TRBD2 (5 bases each). V was cut by 4 bases and J by 4 bases, with 13 bases left in between. The CDR3 runs 14 residues. From germline, CDR1 is SGDLS and CDR2 YYNGEE. CDR3 DNA: TGTGCCAGCAGCCCCCGGGGCAGGGCAGATACGCAGTATTTT. Amino acid sequence: CASSPRGRADTQYF.

The V and J genes are TRBV6-6 and TRBJ1-4, with D perhaps matching TRBD1 (6 bases). The CDR3 covers 16 residues. Germline V gene data show CDR1 as MNHNY and CDR2 as SVGAGI (reference sequence). Trimming stripped 6 bases from V and 6 bases from J, with 20 bases between. CDR3: CASSQGGLRVDEKLFF. The CDR3 nucleotides read TGTGCCAGCAGCCAAGGGGGGCTGAGGGTGGATGAAAAACTGTTTTTT.

J is TRBJ2-3 and V is TRBV29-1; 11 nucleotides agree with TRBD2. Germline CDR1 reads SQVTM; CDR2 reads ANQGSEA. The CDR3 runs to 15 residues. Trimming took 2 bases from V and 8 from J; bases not matched to a gene: 9. This CDR3 reads CSVESTSGNRGTQYF. The CDR3 bases are TGCAGCGTTGAATCGACTAGCGGGAACCGGGGTACGCAGTATTTT.

This chain links TRBV29-1 with TRBJ2-1, with TRBD2 matching 8 bases. The ends lost 5 bases at V and 7 bases at J; junction bases unmatched: 10. There are 14 residues in the CDR3. Germline CDR1 is SQVTM and CDR2 is ANQGSEA. The CDR3 DNA is TGCAGCGTTATCTCTACGGGAGGGAGGAATGAGCAGTTCTTC. Its translation is CSVISTGGRNEQFF.

The chain links TRBV28 to TRBJ2-5; 10 bases map to TRBD2. The germline gives CDR1 MDHEN, CDR2 SYDVKM. Germline trimming cut 5 bases from V and 2 bases from J; bases unmatched to any gene: 11. The CDR3 has 17 residues. CDR3 sequence reads: CASSNGRSGRGQETQYF. For the CDR3, the DNA is TGTGCCAGCAGTAATGGTCGGAGCGGGAGGGGACAAGAGACCCAGTACTTC.

In DNA form, the CDR3 reads TGTGCCAGCAGCCTTCTTCCCCGGAAAACAAACTATGGCTACACCTTC. Encoded protein: CASSLLPRKTNYGYTF. The chain is built from TRBV5-6 and TRBJ1-2, with D unresolved. There are 16 residues in the CDR3. Trimming pared 4 bases from V and 2 bases from J, leaving 18 bases between. From germline, CDR1 is SGHDT and CDR2 YYEEEE.

V gene TRBV12-5 combines with J gene TRBJ2-5; 11 positions agree with TRBD2. The V gene's germline CDR1 is LGHNT and CDR2 FRNRAP. The CDR3 is 16 amino acids. V was clipped by 1 base and J by 4 bases; unmatched bases: 5. The CDR3 region is CASGLGMTSGIETQYF. The CDR3 DNA sequence: TGTGCTAGTGGTTTGGGGATGACTAGCGGGATAGAGACCCAGTACTTC.

The chain recombines TRBV27 with TRBJ1-3; tentatively, D is TRBD1 (6 bases). CDR1 is MNHEY, CDR2 SMNVEV, per germline (reference sequence). The CDR3 runs 13 residues. Trimming pared 2 bases from V and 4 bases from J, leaving 6 bases between. The CDR3 sequence is CASSLTGGNTIYF. DNA for the CDR3: TGTGCCAGCAGTTTAACAGGGGGAAACACCATATATTTT.

This chain joins TRBV5-6 and TRBJ1-5, with D possibly matching TRBD1 (5 bases). Germline CDR1 SGHDT, CDR2 YYEEEE. V shed 3 bases and J shed 7 bases, with 8 bases lying between them. The CDR3 sequence is 12 residues long. The chain's CDR3 is CASSSGGQPQHF. CDR3 DNA sequence: TGTGCCAGCAGCTCGGGGGGGCAGCCCCAGCATTTT. Using reference TRBV5-6 and TRBJ1-5 for the parts outside the CDR3, the full variable domain is DAGVTQSPTHLIKTRGQQVTLRCSPKSGHDTVSWYQQALGQGPQFIFQYYEEEERQRGNFPDRFSGHQFPNYSSELNVNALLLGDSALYLCASSSGGQPQHFGDGTRLSIL.

V gene TRBV5-1 combines with J gene TRBJ2-2; the match to TRBD2 covers 9 bases. In germline, CDR1 is SGHRS, CDR2 YFSETQ. This CDR3 contains 18 residues. Unmatched junction bases numbered 9, after V lost 0 bases and J lost 3 bases. The CDR3 nucleotides are TGCGCCAGCAGCTTGGGTAGCGGGAGCGCAGGTGACACCGGGGAGCTGTTTTTT. Protein sequence: CASSLGSGSAGDTGELFF.

The V gene is TRBV30, the J gene TRBJ2-3; 7 bases match TRBD1. V trimming: 2 bases; J trimming: 3 bases; junction bases outside the gene matches: 5. The germline CDR1 and CDR2 sequences are GTSNPN and SVGIG (reference sequence). This CDR3 region has 14 residues. Here the CDR3 reads CAWSLRQGTDTQYF. The CDR3 DNA reads as TGTGCCTGGAGTCTAAGACAGGGTACAGATACGCAGTATTTT.

V is TRBV18 and J is TRBJ1-1; 8 bases are a match to TRBD1. CDR1 KGHSH and CDR2 LQKENI come from the germline V gene. This CDR3 comprises 13 residues. V shed 5 bases and J 4 bases; nucleotides not matched to a gene: 3. The CDR3 protein is CASSSGQGTEAFF. The DNA for the CDR3 is TGTGCCAGCTCATCCGGACAGGGCACTGAAGCTTTCTTT. The complete variable domain, with remaining parts taken from reference TRBV18 and TRBJ1-1, reads NAGVMQNPRHLVRRRGQEARLRCSPMKGHSHVYWYRQLPEEGLKFMVYLQKENIIDESGMPKERFSAEFPKEGPSILRIQQVVRGDSAAYFCASSSGQGTEAFFGQGTRLTVV.

The chain carries TRBV11-2 and TRBJ2-1; D unresolved. CDR1 SGHAT and CDR2 FQNNGV come from the germline V gene. This CDR3 region has 15 residues. Trimming removed 1 base at V and 4 bases at J, with 11 bases between. Written as DNA, the CDR3 is TGTGCCAGCAGCTTAGCGGGTGGAACTTACAATGAGCAGTTCTTC. It codes for CASSLAGGTYNEQFF.